This passage covers 11 T cell receptor beta chains from one sample sequenced in a study of response to subunit inactivated influenza vaccine. TCRdb reprocessed the RT-PCR reads via MiXCR and lists one record per CDR3 protein. The table has about 160,000 distinct CDR3 sequences, approximately 11% seen once. Sequencing was performed on non-naive T cells sorted from PBMCs, taken roughly 6 weeks after vaccination. Receptors were obtained from a man aged 45 to 65 who received an inactivated influenza vaccine.

This clonotype showed up many times. This chain uses TRBV12-3 or TRBV12-4 with TRBJ1-6; unclear D gene. The V end was cut by 6 bases, the J end by 16 bases, with 22 bases between. CDR3 length equals 14 residues. The DNA of the CDR3 is TGTGCCAGCAGCGCCCTCCTCGGCCGTCCTCTACTCCACTTT. Its protein product is CASSALLGRPLLHF.

This clonotype was counted many times. The V and J genes are TRBV6-2 or TRBV6-3 and TRBJ2-1; D ambiguous. The CDR3 has 15 amino acids. Germline loops: CDR1 MNHEY, CDR2 SVGEGT. The V and J ends lost 5 bases and 1 base respectively, with 12 bases between them. DNA for the CDR3: TGTGCCAGCAGTAAAGATGGCGGATCCTACAATGAGCAGTTCTTC. This translates into CASSKDGGSYNEQFF.

CDR3 sequence: CASSVGLAVSSYNEQFF. The DNA of the CDR3 is TGTGCCAGCAGCGTAGGGCTAGCGGTCAGCTCCTACAATGAGCAGTTCTTC. The chain uses TRBV9 and TRBJ2-1, with 7 bases lining up with TRBD2. V was pared by 0 bases and J by 0 bases, with 6 bases of the junction left unmatched. Germline V gene sequence: CDR1 SGDLS, CDR2 YYNGEE. The CDR3 is 17 residues long.

The chain is built from TRBV4-2 and TRBJ2-4; D gene ambiguous. Trimming took off 5 bases at V and 5 bases at J, with 10 bases between the two ends. The CDR3 runs 13 residues. Germline V gives CDR1 LGHNA, CDR2 YNFKEQ. DNA for the CDR3: TGTGCCAGCAGCTCCCCCACCCAAAACATTCAGTACTTC. Its translation is CASSSPTQNIQYF.

This clonotype was seen once. The rearrangement joins TRBV5-3 to TRBJ2-1, with 9 nucleotides matching TRBD1. TRBV5-3 falls under the ORF class, with uncertain function. The CDR3 spans 16 residues. Trimming removed 8 bases from V and 1 base from J; junction bases left unmatched: 10. The CDR3 region has the DNA TGTGCCAGGGGCCCCGGGACAGGGCTTTCCTACAATGAGCAGTTCTTC. Residues: CARGPGTGLSYNEQFF.

The rearrangement uses TRBV5-1 and TRBJ2-2; 8 bases match TRBD2. CDR3 length equals 16 residues. Germline loops: CDR1 SGHRS, CDR2 YFSETQ. The trim removed 1 base at V and 5 bases at J, leaving 7 bases unmatched. CDR3 coding DNA: TGCGCCAGCAGCTTGAGGAGCGGGAGCGGTACCGGGGAGCTGTTTTTT. Its protein product is CASSLRSGSGTGELFF.

The chain has TRBV5-5 and TRBJ1-5, with TRBD1 as a possible D gene (5 bases). Trimming left V 0 bases short and J 1 base short, with 11 bases between. The CDR3 is 16 amino acids. Germline V gene sequence: CDR1 SGHKS, CDR2 YYEKEE (reference sequence). The CDR3 region is CASSLVGAQSNQPQHF. Written as DNA, the CDR3 is TGTGCCAGCAGCTTGGTTGGGGCTCAAAGCAATCAGCCCCAGCATTTT.

This clonotype has a count of ten or more. The chain uses TRBV11-2 and TRBJ2-1; the D is unclear. CDR1 SGHAT and CDR2 FQNNGV come from the germline V gene. This CDR3 region has 16 residues. V lost 0 bases and J 0 bases, leaving 9 bases between the germline ends. The CDR3: CASSLDWLSSYNEQFF. In nucleotides, the CDR3 is TGTGCCAGCAGCTTAGATTGGCTAAGCTCCTACAATGAGCAGTTCTTC.

This clonotype was detected only a few times. The chain couples TRBV3-1 to TRBJ2-7; 11 nucleotides agree with TRBD2. This CDR3 region has 15 residues. V gave up 4 bases and J gave up 0 bases; unmatched junction bases: 2. Germline V gives CDR1 LGHDT, CDR2 YNNKEL (reference sequence). The CDR3: CASSPSGGLSYEQYF. The CDR3 DNA reads as TGTGCCAGCAGCCCTAGCGGGGGGCTCTCCTACGAGCAGTACTTC.

The rearrangement joins TRBV7-2 to TRBJ2-1; 15 bases line up with TRBD2. The CDR3 contains 16 residues. The germline CDR1 and CDR2 sequences are SGHTA and FQGNSA. V lost 4 bases and J lost 9; bases outside the gene matches: 7. As DNA, the CDR3 is TGTGCCAGCAGCTCTCGGACTAGCGGGGGGGCACTTGAGCAGTTCTTC. Protein: CASSSRTSGGALEQFF.

There are many counts of this clonotype. This chain links TRBV5-1 with TRBJ2-2; unclear D gene. The CDR3 covers 14 residues. Germline CDR1 is SGHRS and CDR2 is YFSETQ. V shed 0 bases and J shed 7 bases, with 10 bases lying between them. The CDR3 here is CASSLGQLVGELFF. CDR3 nucleotide sequence: TGCGCCAGCAGCTTGGGGCAGCTCGTCGGGGAGCTGTTTTTT.